The sequence of this T cell receptor beta chain was determined in a study of blood T cell repertoires in COVID-19. This clone has just one count. Some clones are missing from TCRdb's copy, which holds only in-frame ones; the method was immunoSEQ multiplex PCR. The sample holds approximately 200,000 clones, 80% to 90% seen once. V lost 7 bases and J lost 0, with 16 bases in between. CDR1 and CDR2 from the germline V gene are SQVTM and ANQGSEA. The CDR3 consists of 15 residues. The sequenced sample was PBMCs or T cells enriched from blood (not recorded which). The chain recombines TRBV29-1 with TRBJ2-1, with a weak D call TRBD2 (8 bases). The sequence derives from a woman under 30 in a cohort exposed to, infected with or recovered from COVID-19 (not recorded which). CDR3 bases: TGCAGCGGCTTTAGCGGGGACAGCTCCTACAATGAGCAGTTCTTC. This sequence encodes CSGFSGDSSYNEQFF.